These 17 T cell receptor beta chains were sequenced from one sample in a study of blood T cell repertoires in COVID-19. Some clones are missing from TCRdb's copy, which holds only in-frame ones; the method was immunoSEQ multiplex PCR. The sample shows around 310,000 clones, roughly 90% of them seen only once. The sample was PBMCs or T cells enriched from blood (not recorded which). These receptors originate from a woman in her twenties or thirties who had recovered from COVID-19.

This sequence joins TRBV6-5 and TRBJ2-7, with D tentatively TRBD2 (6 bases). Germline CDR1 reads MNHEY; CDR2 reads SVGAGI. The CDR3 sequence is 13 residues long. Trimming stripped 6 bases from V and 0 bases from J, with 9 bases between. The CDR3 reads CASRAGSSYEQYF. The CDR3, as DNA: TGTGCCAGCAGGGCGGGGAGCTCCTACGAGCAGTACTTC.

CDR3 sequence reads: CASSLQHRGYTF. The DNA for the CDR3 is TGTGCCAGCAGTTTACAACATCGCGGCTACACCTTC. V and J are TRBV12-3 or TRBV12-4 and TRBJ1-2, with unresolved D. Trimming shortened V by 2 bases and J by 8 bases, and 9 bases separated the two germline ends. The CDR3 extends over 12 amino acids.

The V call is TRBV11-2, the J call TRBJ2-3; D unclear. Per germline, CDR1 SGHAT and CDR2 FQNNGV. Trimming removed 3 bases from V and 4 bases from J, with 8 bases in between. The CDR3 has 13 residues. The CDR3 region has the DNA TGTGCCAGCAGCTTCGGTCCCGCAGATACGCAGTATTTT. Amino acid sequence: CASSFGPADTQYF.

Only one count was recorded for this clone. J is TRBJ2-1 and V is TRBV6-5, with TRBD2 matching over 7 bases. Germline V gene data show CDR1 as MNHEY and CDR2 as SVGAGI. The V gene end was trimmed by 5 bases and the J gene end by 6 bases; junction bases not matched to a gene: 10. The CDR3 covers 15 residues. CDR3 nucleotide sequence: TGTGCCAGCAGTCCCCTGGCGGGACTATTCAATGAGCAGTTCTTC. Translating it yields CASSPLAGLFNEQFF.

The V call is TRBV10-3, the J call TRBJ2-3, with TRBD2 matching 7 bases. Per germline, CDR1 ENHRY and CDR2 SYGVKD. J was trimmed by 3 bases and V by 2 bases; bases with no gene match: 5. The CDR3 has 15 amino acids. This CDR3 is CAISERGSPTDTQYF. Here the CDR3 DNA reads TGTGCCATCAGTGAGCGCGGGAGTCCGACAGATACGCAGTATTTT.

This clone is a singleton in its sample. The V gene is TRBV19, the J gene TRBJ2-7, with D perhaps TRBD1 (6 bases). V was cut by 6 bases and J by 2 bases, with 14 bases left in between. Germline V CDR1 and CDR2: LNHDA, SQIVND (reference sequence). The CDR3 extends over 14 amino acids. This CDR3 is CASSNTGQTYEQYF. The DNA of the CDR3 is TGTGCCAGTAGCAACACCGGACAGACCTACGAGCAGTACTTC.

Here the CDR3 DNA reads TGTGCCACCCCTCGTCGGGGAGGCACCGGGGAGCTGTTTTTT. Protein: CATPRRGGTGELFF. V gene TRBV6-5 combines with J gene TRBJ2-2, with D perhaps matching TRBD2 (6 bases). CDR3 size: 14 residues. V lost 10 bases to trimming and J lost 4 bases, with 16 bases between them. Germline-derived CDR1 and CDR2 are MNHEY and SVGAGI.

CDR3 amino acids: CASSMSSGRGYNEQFF. DNA for the CDR3: TGTGCCAGTAGTATGAGTAGCGGGAGGGGGTACAATGAGCAGTTCTTC. V usage is TRBV19 and J usage is TRBJ2-1; 11 bases align to TRBD2. Germline V gene sequence: CDR1 LNHDA, CDR2 SQIVND (reference sequence). The CDR3 runs to 16 residues. Trimming at V came to 3 bases and at J to 4 bases, leaving 5 bases not matched to a gene. The variable domain in full, with the rest retrieved from reference TRBV19 and TRBJ2-1, is DGGITQSPKYLFRKEGQNVTLSCEQNLNHDAMYWYRQDPGQGLRLIYYSQIVNDFQKGDIAEGYSVSREKKESFPLTVTSAQKNPTAFYLCASSMSSGRGYNEQFFGPGTRLTVL.

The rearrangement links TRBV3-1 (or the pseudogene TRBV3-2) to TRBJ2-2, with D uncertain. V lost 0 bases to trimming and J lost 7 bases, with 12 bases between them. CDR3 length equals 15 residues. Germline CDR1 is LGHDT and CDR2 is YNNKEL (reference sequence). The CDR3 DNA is TGTGCCAGCAGCCAAGATCATACAGTTGACGGGGAGCTGTTTTTT. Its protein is CASSQDHTVDGELFF.

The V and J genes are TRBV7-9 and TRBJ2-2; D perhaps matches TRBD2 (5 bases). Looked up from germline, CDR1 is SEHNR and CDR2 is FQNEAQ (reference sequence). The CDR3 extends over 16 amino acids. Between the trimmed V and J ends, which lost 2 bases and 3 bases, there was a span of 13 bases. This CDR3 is CASSLIARRDTGELFF. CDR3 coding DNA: TGTGCCAGCAGCTTAATTGCGAGGCGGGACACCGGGGAGCTGTTTTTT.

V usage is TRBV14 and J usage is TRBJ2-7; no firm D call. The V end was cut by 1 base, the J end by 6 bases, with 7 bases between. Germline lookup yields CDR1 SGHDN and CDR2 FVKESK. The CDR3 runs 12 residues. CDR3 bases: TGTGCCAGCAGCCAAGTGACATCCGAGCAGTACTTC. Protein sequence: CASSQVTSEQYF. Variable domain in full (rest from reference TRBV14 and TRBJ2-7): EAGVTQFPSHSVIEKGQTVTLRCDPISGHDNLYWYRRVMGKEIKFLLHFVKESKQDESGMPNNRFLAERTGGTYSTLKVQPAELEDSGVYFCASSQVTSEQYFGPGTRLTVT.

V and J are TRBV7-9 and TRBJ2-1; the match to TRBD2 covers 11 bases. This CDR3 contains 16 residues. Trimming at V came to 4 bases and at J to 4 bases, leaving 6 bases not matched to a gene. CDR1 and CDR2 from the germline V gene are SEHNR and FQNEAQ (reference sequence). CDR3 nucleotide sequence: TGTGCCAGCAGCTCGATATTAGCGGGGGGGTACAATGAGCAGTTCTTC. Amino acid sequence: CASSSILAGGYNEQFF.

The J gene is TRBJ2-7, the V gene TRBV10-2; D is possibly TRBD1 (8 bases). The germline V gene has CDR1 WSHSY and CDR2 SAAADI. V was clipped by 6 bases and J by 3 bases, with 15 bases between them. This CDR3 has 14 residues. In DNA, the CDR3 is TGCGCCAGCAGGGGAGCGGGACAGGTCTACGAGCAGTACTTC. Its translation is CASRGAGQVYEQYF.

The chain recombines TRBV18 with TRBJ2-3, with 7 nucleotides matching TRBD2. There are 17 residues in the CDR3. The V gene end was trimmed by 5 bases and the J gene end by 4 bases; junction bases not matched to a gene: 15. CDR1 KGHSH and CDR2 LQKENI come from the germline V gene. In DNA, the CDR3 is TGTGCCAGCTCAACCAACCTCGGAGTGGGAGGGCCAGATACGCAGTATTTT. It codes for CASSTNLGVGGPDTQYF.

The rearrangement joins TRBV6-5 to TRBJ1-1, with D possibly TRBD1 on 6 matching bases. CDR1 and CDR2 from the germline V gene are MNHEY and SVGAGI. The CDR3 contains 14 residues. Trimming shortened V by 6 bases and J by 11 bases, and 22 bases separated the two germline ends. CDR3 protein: CASRGSRTAGEAFF. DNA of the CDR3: TGTGCCAGCAGGGGGTCTCGGACAGCGGGGGAGGCTTTCTTT.

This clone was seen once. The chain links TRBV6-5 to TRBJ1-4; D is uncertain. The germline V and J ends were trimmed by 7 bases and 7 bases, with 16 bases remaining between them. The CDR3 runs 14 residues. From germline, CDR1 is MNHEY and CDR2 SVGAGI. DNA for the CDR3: TGTGCCAGCACCCCCTCGGTAGATTCTGAAAAACTGTTTTTT. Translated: CASTPSVDSEKLFF.

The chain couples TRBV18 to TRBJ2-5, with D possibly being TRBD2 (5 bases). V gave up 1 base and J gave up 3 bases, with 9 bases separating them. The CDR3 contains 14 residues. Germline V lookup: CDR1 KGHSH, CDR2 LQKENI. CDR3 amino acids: CASSPQDGKETQYF. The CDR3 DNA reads TGTGCCAGCTCACCACAGGACGGGAAAGAGACCCAGTACTTC.